The T cell receptor (beta chain) described here comes from a study of shared T cell receptors in the human thymus. Profiled with immunoSEQ multiplex PCR; TCRdb holds only in-frame clones, not every one. In the table there are a few hundred thousand clones, roughly 94% of which are singletons. The trim removed 5 bases at V and 6 bases at J, leaving 10 bases unmatched. The CDR3 runs to 16 residues. Germline V gives CDR1 SGHRS, CDR2 YFSETQ. The rearrangement joins TRBV5-1 to TRBJ2-3; 12 bases are a match to TRBD2. The TCR was taken from a human donor. Sample: thymocytes. CDR3 region: CASRALAGGSWDTQYF. For the CDR3, the DNA is TGCGCCAGCAGGGCCCTAGCGGGAGGGTCCTGGGATACGCAGTATTTT. Supplemented by reference TRBV5-1 and TRBJ2-3, the full variable domain reads KAGVTQTPRYLIKTRGQQVTLSCSPISGHRSVSWYQQTPGQGLQFLFEYFSETQRNKGNFPGRFSGRQFSNSRSEMNVSTLELGDSALYLCASRALAGGSWDTQYFGPGTRLTVL.